These T cell receptor beta chains were read from a single sample in a study of somatic mutations in cytotoxic T cells in rheumatoid arthritis. Clones were sequenced by immunoSEQ multiplex PCR, and TCRdb holds only the in-frame ones, with some missing. Of some 29,000 clones listed, around 87% were seen once; the top ten hold over 9%. The material sequenced was CD8+ T cells sorted from blood. These receptors were taken from an adult with rheumatoid arthritis. CDR3s include the opening cysteine and the closing phenylalanine or tryptophan. Each record gives: J gene, clone size, V gene, D gene, CDR3 protein, CDR3 DNA. A D gene is named only where the DNA matches it firmly. Not all rows give a size; the values are once, few, many and, for expanded clones, a class.

j_gene: TRBJ1-1
abundance: NA
v_gene: TRBV2
d_gene: NA
CDR3aa: CASSEYNSMNTEAFF
CDR3nt: TGTGCCAGCAGTGAATATAACAGCATGAACACTGAAGCTTTCTTT

j_gene: TRBJ2-7
abundance: NA
v_gene: TRBV10-3
d_gene: TRBD2
CDR3aa: CAISELKREDEQYF
CDR3nt: TGTGCCATCAGTGAGTTAAAGCGGGAGGACGAGCAGTACTTC

j_gene: TRBJ1-2
abundance: NA
v_gene: TRBV5-1
d_gene: TRBD1
CDR3aa: CASSLSDRELVRGYTF
CDR3nt: TGCGCCAGCAGCTTGTCGGACAGGGAGCTTGTTAGAGGCTACACCTTC

j_gene: TRBJ2-1
abundance: few
v_gene: TRBV11-2
d_gene: TRBD2
CDR3aa: CASSLALAVNNEQFF
CDR3nt: TGTGCCAGCAGCTTAGCCCTAGCGGTTAACAATGAGCAGTTCTTC

j_gene: TRBJ2-5
abundance: NA
v_gene: TRBV9
d_gene: NA
CDR3aa: CASSVGAGGYQETQYF
CDR3nt: TGTGCCAGCAGCGTAGGGGCGGGCGGGTACCAAGAGACCCAGTACTTC

j_gene: TRBJ1-2
abundance: NA
v_gene: TRBV6-5
d_gene: NA
CDR3aa: CASSYYGDRNYGYTF
CDR3nt: TGTGCCAGCAGTTACTACGGGGATAGGAACTATGGCTACACCTTC

j_gene: TRBJ2-7
abundance: NA
v_gene: TRBV2
d_gene: TRBD2
CDR3aa: CASSVWGGTYEQYF
CDR3nt: TGTGCCAGCAGTGTGTGGGGGGGGACCTACGAGCAGTACTTC

j_gene: TRBJ1-6
abundance: NA
v_gene: TRBV4-3
d_gene: NA
CDR3aa: CASSQEGDRAYNSPLHF
CDR3nt: TGCGCCAGCAGCCAAGAGGGAGACAGAGCGTATAATTCACCCCTCCACTTT

j_gene: TRBJ1-2
abundance: NA
v_gene: TRBV5-1
d_gene: NA
CDR3aa: CASSLRYNYGYTF
CDR3nt: TGCGCCAGTTCTCTGAGGTATAACTATGGCTACACCTTC

j_gene: TRBJ2-7
abundance: NA
v_gene: TRBV7-9
d_gene: TRBD2
CDR3aa: CASSLALSGLNDEQYF
CDR3nt: TGTGCCAGCAGCTTAGCGCTTAGCGGGTTGAATGACGAGCAGTACTTC

j_gene: TRBJ2-1
abundance: once
v_gene: TRBV27
d_gene: TRBD1
CDR3aa: CASSAIPGQGSYSYNEQFF
CDR3nt: TGTGCCAGCAGTGCTATCCCGGGACAGGGATCTTACTCCTACAATGAGCAGTTCTTC

j_gene: TRBJ2-7
abundance: NA
v_gene: TRBV7-9
d_gene: TRBD2
CDR3aa: CASSTIAGPYEQYF
CDR3nt: TGTGCCAGCAGCACTATAGCGGGACCCTACGAGCAGTACTTC

j_gene: TRBJ1-5
abundance: NA
v_gene: TRBV7-9
d_gene: TRBD1
CDR3aa: CATGQGYQPQHF
CDR3nt: TGTGCCACCGGACAGGGTTATCAGCCCCAGCATTTT

j_gene: TRBJ2-2
abundance: few
v_gene: TRBV11-3
d_gene: NA
CDR3aa: CASSSAVTGELFF
CDR3nt: TGTGCCAGCAGCTCCGCCGTCACCGGGGAGCTGTTTTTT

j_gene: TRBJ1-4
abundance: NA
v_gene: TRBV5-5
d_gene: TRBD1
CDR3aa: CASSGGTVNEKLFF
CDR3nt: TGTGCCAGCAGCGGAGGGACAGTTAATGAAAAACTGTTTTTT

j_gene: TRBJ1-2
abundance: NA
v_gene: TRBV19
d_gene: NA
CDR3aa: CASSMVTSDGYTF
CDR3nt: TGTGCCAGTAGTATGGTGACCTCTGATGGCTACACCTTC

j_gene: TRBJ2-2
abundance: once
v_gene: TRBV28
d_gene: TRBD1
CDR3aa: CASSPTGGGELFF
CDR3nt: TGTGCCAGCAGTCCCACAGGGGGCGGGGAGCTGTTTTTT

j_gene: TRBJ2-5
abundance: NA
v_gene: TRBV29-1
d_gene: NA
CDR3aa: CSGQGGETQYF
CDR3nt: TGCAGCGGTCAGGGAGGAGAGACCCAGTACTTC

j_gene: TRBJ2-2
abundance: NA
v_gene: TRBV27
d_gene: NA
CDR3aa: CASSYGAGTGELFF
CDR3nt: TGTGCCAGCAGTTACGGGGCGGGCACCGGGGAGCTGTTTTTT

j_gene: TRBJ2-1
abundance: NA
v_gene: TRBV29-1
d_gene: TRBD2
CDR3aa: CSVEILAGGPYEQFF
CDR3nt: TGCAGCGTTGAAATACTAGCGGGGGGGCCCTATGAGCAGTTCTTC

j_gene: TRBJ2-1
abundance: NA
v_gene: TRBV4-2
d_gene: TRBD2
CDR3aa: CASSQDLAGLGNEQFF
CDR3nt: TGTGCCAGCAGCCAAGATCTGGCTGGACTAGGGAATGAGCAGTTCTTC

j_gene: TRBJ1-5
abundance: NA
v_gene: TRBV6-6
d_gene: NA
CDR3aa: CASSHPGTHDQPQHF
CDR3nt: TGTGCCAGCAGTCACCCCGGGACACATGATCAGCCCCAGCATTTT